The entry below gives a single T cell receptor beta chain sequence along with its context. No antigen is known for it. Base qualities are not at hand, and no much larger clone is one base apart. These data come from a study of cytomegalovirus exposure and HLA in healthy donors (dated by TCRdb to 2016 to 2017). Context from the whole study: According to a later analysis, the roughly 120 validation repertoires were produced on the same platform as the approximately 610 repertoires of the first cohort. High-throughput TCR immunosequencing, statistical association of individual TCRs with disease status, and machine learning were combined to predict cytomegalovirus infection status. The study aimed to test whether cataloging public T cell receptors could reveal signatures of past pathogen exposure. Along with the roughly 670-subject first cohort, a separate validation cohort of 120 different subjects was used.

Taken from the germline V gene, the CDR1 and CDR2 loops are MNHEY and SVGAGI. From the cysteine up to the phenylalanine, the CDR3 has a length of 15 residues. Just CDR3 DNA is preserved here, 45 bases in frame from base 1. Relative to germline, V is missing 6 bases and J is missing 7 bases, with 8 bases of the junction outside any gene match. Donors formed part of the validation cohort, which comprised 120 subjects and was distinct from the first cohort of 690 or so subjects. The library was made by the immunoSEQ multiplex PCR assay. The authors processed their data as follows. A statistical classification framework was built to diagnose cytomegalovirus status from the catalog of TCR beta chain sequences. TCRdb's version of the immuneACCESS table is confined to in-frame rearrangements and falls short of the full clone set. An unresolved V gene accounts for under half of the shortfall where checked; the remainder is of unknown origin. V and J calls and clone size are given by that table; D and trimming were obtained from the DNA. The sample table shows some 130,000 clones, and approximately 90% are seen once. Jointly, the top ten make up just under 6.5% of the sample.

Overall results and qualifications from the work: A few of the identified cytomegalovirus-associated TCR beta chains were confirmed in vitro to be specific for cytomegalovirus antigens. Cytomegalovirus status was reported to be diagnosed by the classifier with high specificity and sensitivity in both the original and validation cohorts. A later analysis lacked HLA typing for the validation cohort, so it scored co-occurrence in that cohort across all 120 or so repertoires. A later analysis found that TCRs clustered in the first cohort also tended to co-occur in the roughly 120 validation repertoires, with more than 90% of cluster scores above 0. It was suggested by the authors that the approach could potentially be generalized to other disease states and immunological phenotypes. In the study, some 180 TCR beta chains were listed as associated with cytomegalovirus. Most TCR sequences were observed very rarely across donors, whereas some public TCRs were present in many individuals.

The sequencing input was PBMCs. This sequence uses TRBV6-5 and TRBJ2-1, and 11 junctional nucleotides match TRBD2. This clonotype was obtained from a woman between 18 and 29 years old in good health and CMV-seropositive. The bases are TGTGCCAGCAGCTCTGTAGCGGGGGGGACGAATGAGCAGTTCTTC. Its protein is CASSSVAGGTNEQFF.